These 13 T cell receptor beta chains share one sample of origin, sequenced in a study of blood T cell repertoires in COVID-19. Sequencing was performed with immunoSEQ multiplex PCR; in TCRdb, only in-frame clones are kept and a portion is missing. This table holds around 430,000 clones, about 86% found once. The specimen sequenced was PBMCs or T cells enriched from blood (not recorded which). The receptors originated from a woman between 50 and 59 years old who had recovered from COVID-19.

CDR3 sequence reads: CASSIGGQGAWQPQHF. Here the CDR3 DNA reads TGTGCCAGTAGTATAGGGGGACAGGGGGCTTGGCAGCCCCAGCATTTT. The chain employs TRBV19 and TRBJ1-5, with TRBD1 identical over 12 bases. Unmatched junction bases numbered 5, after V lost 1 base and J lost 7 bases. This CDR3 region has 16 residues. Germline-derived CDR1 and CDR2 are LNHDA and SQIVND (reference sequence). The whole variable domain, filled in from reference TRBV19 and TRBJ1-5, reads DGGITQSPKYLFRKEGQNVTLSCEQNLNHDAMYWYRQDPGQGLRLIYYSQIVNDFQKGDIAEGYSVSREKKESFPLTVTSAQKNPTAFYLCASSIGGQGAWQPQHFGDGTRLSIL.

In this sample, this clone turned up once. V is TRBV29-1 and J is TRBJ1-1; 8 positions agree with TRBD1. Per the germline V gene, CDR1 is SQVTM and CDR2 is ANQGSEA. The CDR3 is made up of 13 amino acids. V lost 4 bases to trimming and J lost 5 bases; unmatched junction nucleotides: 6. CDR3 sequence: CSVGRTGRTEAFF. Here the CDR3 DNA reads TGCAGCGTTGGGAGGACAGGGAGAACTGAAGCTTTCTTT.

The CDR3 DNA follows: TGTGCCAGCAGTTACTCGGGACAGGGCTCTAATTCACCCCTCCACTTT. This encodes CASSYSGQGSNSPLHF. V and J are TRBV6-5 and TRBJ1-6, with 9 nucleotides matching TRBD1. Germline values: CDR1 MNHEY, CDR2 SVGAGI. With 0 bases clipped from V and 6 bases from J, the junction kept 3 bases outside the gene matches. This CDR3 region has 16 residues.

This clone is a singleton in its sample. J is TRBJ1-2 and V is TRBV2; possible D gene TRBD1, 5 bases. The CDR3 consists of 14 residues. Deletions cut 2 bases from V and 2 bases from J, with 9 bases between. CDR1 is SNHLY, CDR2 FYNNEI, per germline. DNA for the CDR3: TGTGCCAGCAGTGAATTTTCAGGGAACTATGGCTACACCTTC. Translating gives CASSEFSGNYGYTF.

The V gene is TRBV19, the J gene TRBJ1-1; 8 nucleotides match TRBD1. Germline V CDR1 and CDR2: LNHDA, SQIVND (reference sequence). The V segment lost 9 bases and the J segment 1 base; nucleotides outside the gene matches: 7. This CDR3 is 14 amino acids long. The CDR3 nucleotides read TGTGCCAGCGGAAGTGACAGGGGGAACACTGAAGCTTTCTTT. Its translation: CASGSDRGNTEAFF.

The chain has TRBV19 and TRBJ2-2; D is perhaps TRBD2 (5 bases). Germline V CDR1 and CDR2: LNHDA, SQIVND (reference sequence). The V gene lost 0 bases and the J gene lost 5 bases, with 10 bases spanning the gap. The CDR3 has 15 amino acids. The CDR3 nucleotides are TGTGCCAGTAGTATAGATCGGTGGAGGACCGGGGAGCTGTTTTTT. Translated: CASSIDRWRTGELFF.

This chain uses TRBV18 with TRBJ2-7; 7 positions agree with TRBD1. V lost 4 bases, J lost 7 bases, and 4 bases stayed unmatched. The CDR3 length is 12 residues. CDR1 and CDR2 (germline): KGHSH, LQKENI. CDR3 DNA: TGTGCCAGCTCACGACAGGGTGGGGAGCAGTACTTC. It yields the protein CASSRQGGEQYF.

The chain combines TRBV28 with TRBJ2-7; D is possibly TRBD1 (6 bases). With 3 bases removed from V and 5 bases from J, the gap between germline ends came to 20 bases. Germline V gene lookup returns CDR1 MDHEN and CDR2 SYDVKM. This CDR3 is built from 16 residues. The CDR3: CASSLLGVQGVDEQYF. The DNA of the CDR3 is TGTGCCAGCAGTTTGCTCGGGGTACAGGGTGTGGACGAGCAGTACTTC.

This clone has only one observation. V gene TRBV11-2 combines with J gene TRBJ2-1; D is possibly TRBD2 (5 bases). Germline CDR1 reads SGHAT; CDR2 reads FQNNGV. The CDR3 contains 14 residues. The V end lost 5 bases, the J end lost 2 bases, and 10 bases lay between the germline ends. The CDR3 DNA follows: TGTGCCAGCAGCCCCGGAGCGGCCTACAATGAGCAGTTCTTC. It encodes CASSPGAAYNEQFF.

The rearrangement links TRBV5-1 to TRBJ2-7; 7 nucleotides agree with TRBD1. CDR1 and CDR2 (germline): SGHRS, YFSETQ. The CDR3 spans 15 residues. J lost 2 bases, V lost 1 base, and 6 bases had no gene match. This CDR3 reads CASSLSDRITYEQYF. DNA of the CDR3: TGCGCCAGCAGCTTGTCGGACAGGATTACCTACGAGCAGTACTTC. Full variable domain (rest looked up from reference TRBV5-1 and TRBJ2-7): KAGVTQTPRYLIKTRGQQVTLSCSPISGHRSVSWYQQTPGQGLQFLFEYFSETQRNKGNFPGRFSGRQFSNSRSEMNVSTLELGDSALYLCASSLSDRITYEQYFGPGTRLTVT.

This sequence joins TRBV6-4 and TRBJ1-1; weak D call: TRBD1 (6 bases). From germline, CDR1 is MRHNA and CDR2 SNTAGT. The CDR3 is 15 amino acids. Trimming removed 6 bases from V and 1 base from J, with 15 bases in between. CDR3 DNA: TGTGCCAGCAGAGAACAGGGAACGGCGAACACTGAAGCTTTCTTT. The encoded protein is CASREQGTANTEAFF.

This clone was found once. CDR3 region: CASSVASGLGAANEQFF. The DNA of the CDR3 is TGTGCCAGCAGTGTGGCCTCGGGACTCGGAGCCGCCAATGAGCAGTTCTTC. This sequence joins TRBV2 and TRBJ2-1, with D perhaps TRBD2 (6 bases). The V gene lost 4 bases and the J gene lost 6 bases, with 22 bases spanning the gap. CDR1 SNHLY and CDR2 FYNNEI come from the germline V gene. The CDR3 consists of 17 residues.

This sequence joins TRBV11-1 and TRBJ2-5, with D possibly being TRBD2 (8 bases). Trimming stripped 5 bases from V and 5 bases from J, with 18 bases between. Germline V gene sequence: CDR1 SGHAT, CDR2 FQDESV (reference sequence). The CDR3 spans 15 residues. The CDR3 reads CASSRTGGGVETQYF. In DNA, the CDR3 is TGTGCCAGCAGCCGCACGGGAGGGGGCGTGGAGACCCAGTACTTC.